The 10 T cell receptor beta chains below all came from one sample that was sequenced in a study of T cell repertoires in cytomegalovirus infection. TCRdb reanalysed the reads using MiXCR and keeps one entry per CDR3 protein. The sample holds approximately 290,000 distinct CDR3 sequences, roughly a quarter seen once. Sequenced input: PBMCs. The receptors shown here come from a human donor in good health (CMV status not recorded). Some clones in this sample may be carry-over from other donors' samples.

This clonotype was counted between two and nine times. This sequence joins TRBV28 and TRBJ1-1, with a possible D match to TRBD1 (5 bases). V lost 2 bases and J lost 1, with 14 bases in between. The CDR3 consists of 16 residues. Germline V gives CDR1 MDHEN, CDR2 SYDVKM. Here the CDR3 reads CASSLRQGMGNTEAFF. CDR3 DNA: TGTGCCAGCAGTTTAAGGCAGGGTATGGGGAACACTGAAGCTTTCTTT.

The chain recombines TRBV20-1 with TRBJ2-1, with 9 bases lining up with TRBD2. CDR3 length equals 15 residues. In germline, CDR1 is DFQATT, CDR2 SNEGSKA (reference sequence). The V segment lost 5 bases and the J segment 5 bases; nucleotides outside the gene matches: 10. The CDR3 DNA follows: TGCAGTGCTCAGAAGGCTAGCGGGGTGGACAATGAGCAGTTCTTC. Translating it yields CSAQKASGVDNEQFF.

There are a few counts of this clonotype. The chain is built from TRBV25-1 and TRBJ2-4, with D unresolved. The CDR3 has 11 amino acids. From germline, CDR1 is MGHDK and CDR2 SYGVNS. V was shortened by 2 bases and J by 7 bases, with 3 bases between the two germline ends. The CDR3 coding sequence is TGTGCCAGCAGTGAAGGGAACATTCAGTACTTC. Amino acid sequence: CASSEGNIQYF.

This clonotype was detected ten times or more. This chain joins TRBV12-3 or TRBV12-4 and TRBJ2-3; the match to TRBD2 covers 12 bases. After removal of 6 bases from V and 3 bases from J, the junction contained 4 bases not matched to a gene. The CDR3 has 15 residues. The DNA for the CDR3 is TGTGCCAGCAGCCTGACTAGCGGGAGAACAGATACGCAGTATTTT. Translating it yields CASSLTSGRTDTQYF.

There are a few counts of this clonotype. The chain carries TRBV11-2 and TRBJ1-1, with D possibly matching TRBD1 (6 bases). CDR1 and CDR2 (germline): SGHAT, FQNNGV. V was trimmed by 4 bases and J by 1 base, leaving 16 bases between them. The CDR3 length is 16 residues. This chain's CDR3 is CASSSPPQGSNTEAFF. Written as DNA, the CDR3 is TGTGCCAGCAGCTCTCCACCCCAGGGGTCGAACACTGAAGCTTTCTTT.

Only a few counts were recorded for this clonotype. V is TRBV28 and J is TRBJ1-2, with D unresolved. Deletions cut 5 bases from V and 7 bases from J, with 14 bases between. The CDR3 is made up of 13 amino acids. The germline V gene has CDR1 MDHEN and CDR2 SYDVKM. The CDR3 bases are TGTGCCAGCAGTGCCGGCCCAACGGGTGGCTACACCTTC. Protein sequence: CASSAGPTGGYTF.

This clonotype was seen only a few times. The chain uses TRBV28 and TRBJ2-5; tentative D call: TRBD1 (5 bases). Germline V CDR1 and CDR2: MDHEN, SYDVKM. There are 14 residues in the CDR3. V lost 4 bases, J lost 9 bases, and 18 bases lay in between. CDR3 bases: TGTGCCAGCAGTTCCCCGGTCCGCCCAGGGTCCCAGTACTTC. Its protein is CASSSPVRPGSQYF.

CDR3: CASSGGLAGVVNTGELFF. CDR3 nucleotide sequence: TGTGCCAGTAGCGGGGGACTAGCGGGAGTCGTGAACACCGGGGAGCTGTTTTTT. The J gene is TRBJ2-2, the V gene TRBV19; 14 bases align to TRBD2. V lost 6 bases to trimming and J lost 1 base; unmatched junction nucleotides: 7. The CDR3 consists of 18 residues. CDR1 LNHDA and CDR2 SQIVND come from the germline V gene (reference sequence).

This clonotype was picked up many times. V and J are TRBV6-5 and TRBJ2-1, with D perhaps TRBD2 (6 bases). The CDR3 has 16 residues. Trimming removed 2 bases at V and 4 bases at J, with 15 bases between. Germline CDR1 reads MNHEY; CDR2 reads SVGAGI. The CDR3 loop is CASSYHLAGLYNEQFF. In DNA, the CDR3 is TGTGCCAGCAGTTACCACCTGGCGGGGTTATACAATGAGCAGTTCTTC.

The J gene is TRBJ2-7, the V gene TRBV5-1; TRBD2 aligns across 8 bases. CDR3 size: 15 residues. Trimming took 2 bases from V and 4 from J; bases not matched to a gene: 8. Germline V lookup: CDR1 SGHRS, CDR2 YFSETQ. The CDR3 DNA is TGCGCCAGCAGCTTCGGGGGGGCAAAGGAGTACGAGCAGTACTTC. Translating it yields CASSFGGAKEYEQYF.